The next 3 T cell receptor beta chains were all read from a single sample in a study of T-cell reconstitution after alpha-beta-depleted transplantation in children. Unique molecular identifiers tagged the TCRbeta library. TCRdb ran MiXCR on the PCR reads and lists one entry per CDR3 protein. The sample has about 600,000 distinct CDR3 sequences, over 9.5% seen once. The sample in question was PBMCs from the stem cell graft donor, obtained from the stem cell graft. Every receptor here comes from a human donor who donated a stem cell graft to a child with acute myeloid leukemia.

This clonotype has a handful of counts. This chain uses TRBV5-1 with TRBJ2-7, with 7 bases lining up with TRBD1. V trimming: 0 bases; J trimming: 6 bases; junction bases outside the gene matches: 6. There are 14 residues in the CDR3. Germline V gene lookup returns CDR1 SGHRS and CDR2 YFSETQ. CDR3 region: CASSLAGQYSEQYF. The CDR3 DNA follows: TGCGCCAGCAGCTTGGCGGGACAGTATTCCGAGCAGTACTTC.

About this clonotype: A much bigger clone sits one base away, suggesting this may be a read error. This rearrangement joins TRBV9 to TRBJ2-3, with D hard to call. The CDR3 has 17 residues. Germline assignment: CDR1 SGDLS and CDR2 YYNGEE. In DNA form, the CDR3 reads TGTGCCAGCAGCGTAGCCGTAGGAGACCAGAGCACAGATATGCAGTATTTT. Residues: CASSVAVGDQSTDMQYF.

This clonotype has ten or more counts. Given a much more abundant clone one base away, this may be a read error. The chain carries TRBV20-1 and TRBJ2-5; D gene unclear. The ends were cut back, 1 base at V and 6 bases at J, with 18 bases in the middle. Germline V gene lookup returns CDR1 DFQATT and CDR2 SNEGSKA (reference sequence). The CDR3 loop spans 15 amino acids. The CDR3 loop is CSARVISGRQKTQYF. The DNA for the CDR3 is TGCAGTGCTAGAGTGATTTCGGGCAGACAAAAGACCCAGTACTTC.